Sequencing of this T cell receptor (beta chain) was carried out in a study of cytomegalovirus exposure and HLA in healthy donors. Overall study: Assignment to the Caucasian-associated ancestry cluster applied to approximately 79% of the approximately 400 genotyped donors.

Though probably carrying unrecorded immune exposures, donors were nominally healthy at sampling. PCR amplification relied on 60 Vbeta primers (plus 13 Jbeta primers). Using immunoSEQ multiplex PCR, the repertoire was profiled, and TCRdb retains in-frame clones only, with some absent. The top ten hold 20% to 25% of the sample, which has 75,000 to 90,000 clones, around 68% seen once. In germline, CDR1 is MDHEN, CDR2 SYDVKM. The length of the CDR3 is 12 residues. Findings of the study overall: CMV serostatus stood as the only immune exposure information on hand.

This clone was seen a handful of times. Antigen unknown. Germline and junction disagree at one end, which may indicate a read error. The V and J genes are TRBV28 and TRBJ1-1; possibly TRBD1 for D (5 bases). The sample was PBMCs. This sequence was found in a man under 40 in good health and CMV-seropositive. CDR3 region: CASSSGGLKLSF. The DNA for the CDR3 is TGTGCCAGCAGTTCTGGGGGACTGAAGCTTTCCTTT.